This T cell receptor (beta chain) stems from a study of blood T cell repertoires in COVID-19. For the study at large: The United States, Italy and Spain supplied acute and convalescent COVID-19 samples. From T cells, B-cell-depleted T cells, or PBMCs came the material, which was cDNA or gDNA.

CDR3 length: 11 amino acids. Germline V CDR1 and CDR2: DFQATT, SNEGSKA (reference sequence). V dropped 4 bases and J dropped 6 bases, with 8 bases sitting between them. TCRdb's table, derived via immunoSEQ multiplex PCR, lists solely in-frame clones and lacks some. The sample lists around 220,000 clones, around 88% seen once, with roughly 1.5% in the top ten. Sequenced sample: peripheral blood. The rearrangement uses TRBV20-1 and TRBJ2-3, with D uncertain. The clonotype originates from a man aged 18 to 29 with active or convalescent COVID-19. The CDR3 is CSATSADTQYF. CDR3 in DNA: TGCAGTGCTACTTCAGCGGATACGCAGTATTTT.